A selection of T cell receptor beta chains follows, all from one sample in a study of blood T cells in healthy people across ages. TCRdb called the 5' RACE reads again in MiXCR, with one record for every CDR3 protein. The sample holds 700,000 or so distinct CDR3 sequences, about 20% seen once. The sequencing sample was made of blood. The receptor source for this set is a man in his 70s in good health. Both conserved end residues are part of each CDR3. D genes are given only for firm matches. For some rows the clone size is stated as once, few or many, or as a class when expanded; others skip it.

14 TRBJ2-5 - - TRBV29-1 TGCAGCGTCGCCCCTTCCGACAGTCAACTCAACTATTTTTTC CSVAPSDSQLNYFF
12 TRBJ2-7 - - TRBV4-2 TGTGCCAGCGGGCGAAGCAGGTACGAGCAGTACTTC CASGRSRYEQYF
11 TRBJ1-1 once - TRBV20-1 TGCAGTGCTACCGACCCTTATGAAGCTTTCTTT CSATDPYEAFF
14 TRBJ1-2 - TRBD1 TRBV19 TGTGCCAGCGCCGCAGGGGGCGCCATCTATGGCTACACCTTC CASAAGGAIYGYTF
14 TRBJ1-1 - - TRBV5-1 TGCGCCAGCAGTCTAGGGACGTTAGGCACTGAAGCTTTCTTT CASSLGTLGTEAFF
14 TRBJ2-1 - TRBD2 TRBV5-1 TGCGCCAACAGGGTGACTAGCGGTAACAATGAGCAGTTCTTC CANRVTSGNNEQFF
18 TRBJ1-3 - - TRBV6-5 TGTGCCAGCAGTTACTCGTTTCCTCCCACTTTAATTGGAAACACCATATATTTT CASSYSFPPTLIGNTIYF
13 TRBJ1-2 few - TRBV25-1 TGTGCCAGCAGCGACAGGACAGCCCCCGGCTACACCTTC CASSDRTAPGYTF
16 TRBJ2-5 - TRBD2 TRBV6-1 TGTGCCAGCAGTGAAGCGCTCCTAGCGGGGAAAGAGACCCAGTACTTC CASSEALLAGKETQYF
13 TRBJ2-3 - - TRBV12-3/TRBV12-4 TGTGCCAGCAGTCAGGTTTTCCCAGATACGCAGTATTTT CASSQVFPDTQYF
15 TRBJ1-5 - - TRBV15 TGTGCCACCAGCAGAGATATCGTCGTAAATCAGCCCCAGCATTTT CATSRDIVVNQPQHF
19 TRBJ2-2 many TRBD2 TRBV29-1 TGCAGCGTTGAAGATCAGCCCGGGACTAGCGGGAGGAACACCGGGGAGCTGTTTTTT CSVEDQPGTSGRNTGELFF
14 TRBJ1-5 - TRBD1 TRBV20-1 TGCAGTGCCAAAGGGGGCGCGAGCAATCAGCCCCAGCATTTT CSAKGGASNQPQHF
15 TRBJ1-1 few - TRBV7-2 TGTGCCAGCAGCCGCGGAATGGGGGGAGGCACTGAAGCTTTCTTT CASSRGMGGGTEAFF
14 TRBJ1-1 - - TRBV13 TGTGCCAGCACCCAAGTCGGGGGAGGAACTGAAGCTTTCTTT CASTQVGGGTEAFF
16 TRBJ1-2 - - TRBV28 TGTGCCAGCAGTTTAACCCGGCTTGAAATTAGCTATGGCTACACCTTC CASSLTRLEISYGYTF
15 TRBJ1-5 few - TRBV5-1 TGCGCCAGCAGCTTGGATGGGATAGGGAATCAGCCCCAGCATTTT CASSLDGIGNQPQHF
16 TRBJ2-6 few TRBD1 TRBV4-1 TGCGCCAGCAGCCCCGGACAGGGGGTGGGGGCCAACGTCCTGACTTTC CASSPGQGVGANVLTF
15 TRBJ1-4 - - TRBV5-4 TGTGCCAGCAGGGTGGACGGTGCAACTAATGAAAAACTGTTTTTT CASRVDGATNEKLFF
11 TRBJ2-3 few - TRBV6-4 TGTGCCAGCAGTGACCGAGATACGCAGTATTTT CASSDRDTQYF
16 TRBJ1-1 few - TRBV27 TGTGCCAGCAGTTTCCGTCCCTCTTTCGCGAACACTGAAGCTTTCTTT CASSFRPSFANTEAFF
14 TRBJ2-3 - - TRBV6-2/TRBV6-3 TGTGCCAGCGCTAAGAACCCCGGGATAGATACGCAGTATTTT CASAKNPGIDTQYF
13 TRBJ1-1 few - TRBV14 TGTGCCAGCAGCCAAACGGCGGGAACTGAAGCTTTCTTT CASSQTAGTEAFF
15 TRBJ2-5 - - TRBV2 TGTGCCAGCAGTGGAAGGTCTACGTACCAAGAGACCCAGTACTTC CASSGRSTYQETQYF
11 TRBJ2-5 - - TRBV10-3 TGTGCCATCGGGCAGCAAGAGACCCAGTACTTC CAIGQQETQYF
16 TRBJ2-1 few - TRBV10-3 TGTGCCATCAGTGAGTCGATGAACTCACCGTACAATGAGCAGTTCTTC CAISESMNSPYNEQFF
13 TRBJ1-2 - - TRBV3-1 TGTGCCAGCGGCCAAGATGTGAGCTATGGCTACACCTTC CASGQDVSYGYTF
16 TRBJ2-5 few - TRBV5-1 TGCGCCAGCAGCTTGGGAGGACAGACTTTTCAAGAGACCCAGTACTTC CASSLGGQTFQETQYF
12 TRBJ2-1 - - TRBV24-1 TGTGCCACCAGTGATCCGGGTTATGAGCAGTTCTTC CATSDPGYEQFF
12 TRBJ1-3 - TRBD1 TRBV5-1 TGCGCCAGCAGCTTGGAACAGGGGACCATATATTTT CASSLEQGTIYF
11 TRBJ1-1 - - TRBV29-1 TGCAGCGTTGATCGGGGGTACGAAGCTTTCTTT CSVDRGYEAFF
14 TRBJ2-3 - TRBD2 TRBV19 TGTGCCAGTTCCTTGGGACTAGCCAAAGATACGCAGTATTTT CASSLGLAKDTQYF
14 TRBJ2-7 few TRBD1 TRBV28 TGTGCCACGGAACCGGGACAGGGACCCTACGAGCAGTACTTC CATEPGQGPYEQYF
16 TRBJ1-4 - - TRBV28 TGTGCCAGCAGCCTCGCCGGGGGCAATGGTAATGAAAAACTGTTTTTT CASSLAGGNGNEKLFF
21 TRBJ2-1 - - TRBV6-2/TRBV6-3 TGTGCCAGCAGTTACTCTCGAAGGGGGGGGGTAGCGGACAGCTCCTACAATGAGCAGTTCTTC CASSYSRRGGVADSSYNEQFF
16 TRBJ1-2 few - TRBV7-8 TGTGCCAGCAGCCCGACGGGGCAGGGGATTTACTATGGCTACACCTTC CASSPTGQGIYYGYTF
17 TRBJ2-1 few TRBD1 TRBV7-2 TGTGCCAGCAGCTTAGTAGTATGGGACAGGGGAGGGAATGAGCAGTTCTTC CASSLVVWDRGGNEQFF
15 TRBJ2-1 - TRBD1 TRBV7-9 TGTGCCAGCAGCAACCATCGGACAGGTTTCTACGAGCAGTTCTTC CASSNHRTGFYEQFF
14 TRBJ1-5 - - TRBV14 TGTGCCAGCAGCCAAGTTCCGACTAATCAGCCCCAGCATTTT CASSQVPTNQPQHF
16 TRBJ2-2 - TRBD1 TRBV5-1 TGCGCCAGCAGCGAGCAGGTGGGACAGGACACCGGGGAGCTGTTTTTT CASSEQVGQDTGELFF
14 TRBJ2-2 - - TRBV7-8 TGTGCCAGCAGCTCCCGCAGGGGACACGGGGAGCTGTTTTTT CASSSRRGHGELFF
13 TRBJ1-1 few - TRBV20-1 TGCAGTGCAGCCGGGACCCTTTTGACTGAAGCTTTCTTT CSAAGTLLTEAFF
17 TRBJ2-1 few TRBD2 TRBV7-8 TGTGCCAGCAGCTTCGGACTAGCGGGCGATTTTTGGAATGAGCAGTTCTTC CASSFGLAGDFWNEQFF
16 TRBJ2-3 - TRBD2 TRBV7-3 TGTGCCAGCAGCTTAGTTAGCGGGGGGCGCACAGATACGCAGTATTTT CASSLVSGGRTDTQYF
14 TRBJ1-2 few - TRBV12-3/TRBV12-4 TGTGCCAGCAGAACAGCCTGGACAGACTATGGCTACACCTTC CASRTAWTDYGYTF
15 TRBJ2-3 - - TRBV18 TGTGCCAGCTCACCGACAGTGGGTCCCACAGATACGCAGTATTTT CASSPTVGPTDTQYF
12 TRBJ1-2 - - TRBV6-5 TGTGCCAGCAGTTACAAAGGGAATGCCTACACCTTC CASSYKGNAYTF
16 TRBJ2-2 few TRBD1 TRBV7-2 TGTGCCAGCAGCCCGCACAGGGGGCCGAACACCGGGGAGCTGTTTTTT CASSPHRGPNTGELFF
13 TRBJ2-2 few - TRBV5-1 TGTGCCAGCAGCTGGACTTTGACTGGGGAGCTGTTTTTT CASSWTLTGELFF
15 TRBJ2-1 few TRBD2 TRBV5-1 TGCGCCAGCGCCACTAGCGGGGGAGGTAAAAATGAGCAGTTCTTC CASATSGGGKNEQFF
16 TRBJ2-3 - TRBD2 TRBV19 TGTGCCAGTAGTCGCAGACTAGCGGGACGCACAGATACGCAGTATTTT CASSRRLAGRTDTQYF
14 TRBJ1-5 - TRBD1 TRBV19 TGTGCCAGTAGTCCACAGACAGGGCACGGGCCCCAGCATTTT CASSPQTGHGPQHF
17 TRBJ2-3 - - TRBV20-1 TGCAGTGCTAACCCCGGGGGGCCTCTCTCCGGCACAGATACGCAGTATTTT CSANPGGPLSGTDTQYF
16 TRBJ2-3 - - TRBV28 TGTGCCAGCCACGACACTAAGCAGGGGTGGCCAGATACGCAGTATTTT CASHDTKQGWPDTQYF
18 TRBJ2-7 - - TRBV4-1 TGCGCCAGTCCCCTTTTTCTACTTAGGTGGGGTTGCACCTACGAGCAGTACTTC CASPLFLLRWGCTYEQYF
14 TRBJ2-3 - - TRBV9 TGTGCCAGCAGCGTAGCAGGGAGGCAAGATACGCAGTATTTT CASSVAGRQDTQYF
13 TRBJ2-3 once TRBD1 TRBV7-9 TGTGCCAGCAGCTACCGACAGGGGAATACGCAGTATTTT CASSYRQGNTQYF
15 TRBJ2-5 - - TRBV20-1 TGCAGTGCTAGAGAAGCTCTGGGGGGGGCGGAGACCCAGTACTTC CSAREALGGAETQYF
14 TRBJ2-5 few TRBD2 TRBV7-2 TGTGCCAGCAGCTTAAATGGACTAGGAGAGACCCAGTACTTC CASSLNGLGETQYF
14 TRBJ2-3 - - TRBV5-1 TGCGCCAGCAGCTTGAACCCGGACACGGATACGCAGTACTTT CASSLNPDTDTQYF